Each of the 10 T cell receptor beta chains below was sequenced from the same sample in a study of radiation and T cells in renal cell carcinoma. Clones were sequenced by immunoSEQ multiplex PCR, and TCRdb holds only the in-frame ones, with some missing. Of around 81,000 clones listed, around 81% were seen once; the top ten hold roughly 8.8%. The time point: blood 4 weeks post-SBRT, at nephrectomy. Described treatment: 15 Gy SBRT to primary tumor, nephrectomy 4 weeks later. This specimen was blood, taken from a patient whose treatment included radiotherapy and nephrectomy. All receptors come from a man in his forties or fifties with renal cell carcinoma.

The chain has TRBV19 and TRBJ2-1, with D maybe TRBD2 (6 bases). V lost 9 bases to trimming and J lost 6 bases, with 12 bases between them. The CDR3 has 12 residues. In germline, CDR1 is LNHDA, CDR2 SQIVND (reference sequence). This CDR3 is CASGGRVNEQFF. In nucleotides, the CDR3 is TGTGCCAGCGGGGGACGGGTCAATGAGCAGTTCTTC.

The chain couples TRBV5-1 to TRBJ2-1, with TRBD1 matching over 9 bases. Germline-derived CDR1 and CDR2 are SGHRS and YFSETQ. V lost 4 bases and J lost 6; bases outside the gene matches: 8. This CDR3 has 15 amino acids. The CDR3 protein is CASSPGQGMGNEQFF. As DNA, the CDR3 is TGCGCCAGCAGCCCCGGACAGGGGATGGGCAATGAGCAGTTCTTC.

The chain is built from TRBV6-1 and TRBJ2-7, with D tentatively TRBD1 (6 bases). This CDR3 has 14 amino acids. The germline V gene encodes CDR1 MNHNS and CDR2 SASEGT. V was clipped by 5 bases and J by 4 bases, with 15 bases between them. Here the CDR3 reads CASSSDRTSYEQYF. CDR3 in DNA: TGTGCCAGCAGTTCAGACAGGACGTCTTACGAGCAGTACTTC.

This clone has only a few counts. The chain is built from TRBV6-4 and TRBJ1-1; weak D call: TRBD1 (6 bases). This CDR3 is 13 amino acids long. Germline loops: CDR1 MRHNA, CDR2 SNTAGT. Trimming left V 6 bases short and J 1 base short, with 9 bases between. Here the CDR3 reads CASRGQPNTEAFF. The CDR3 DNA reads as TGTGCCAGCAGAGGACAGCCGAACACTGAAGCTTTCTTT.

This clone has a handful of counts. V and J are TRBV12-5 and TRBJ1-1, with TRBD1 identical over 9 bases. CDR1 is LGHNT, CDR2 FRNRAP, per germline. The junction had 8 bases not matched to a gene; V was cut back by 0 bases and J by 0 bases. The CDR3 runs to 18 residues. The CDR3 region is CASGLVRGTGHMNTEAFF. The CDR3 nucleotides read TGTGCTAGTGGTTTGGTACGGGGGACAGGGCATATGAACACTGAAGCTTTCTTT.

V usage is TRBV5-1 and J usage is TRBJ1-1; D is uncertain. The CDR3 extends over 14 amino acids. The germline V and J ends were trimmed by 4 bases and 0 bases, with 10 bases remaining between them. Germline V gene lookup returns CDR1 SGHRS and CDR2 YFSETQ. The CDR3 coding sequence is TGCGCCAGCAGCGCGGTTGATTTGAACACTGAAGCTTTCTTT. The encoded protein is CASSAVDLNTEAFF.

The chain employs TRBV13 and TRBJ1-2, with a tentative D call TRBD1 (5 bases). Germline V gene lookup returns CDR1 PRHDT and CDR2 FYEKMQ (reference sequence). This CDR3 has 15 amino acids. Trimming removed 0 bases at V and 1 base at J, with 9 bases between. The CDR3 DNA reads as TGTGCCAGCAGCTTAGGGGCAGGGAATAACTATGGCTACACCTTC. Translating gives CASSLGAGNNYGYTF.

The chain carries TRBV9 and TRBJ1-3; D unclear. Deletions cut 3 bases from V and 0 bases from J, with 13 bases between. This CDR3 is 16 amino acids long. CDR1 is SGDLS, CDR2 YYNGEE, per germline. The CDR3 protein is CASSGPQAGSGNTIYF. As DNA, the CDR3 is TGTGCCAGCAGCGGGCCCCAGGCGGGCTCTGGAAACACCATATATTTT.

The gene calls are TRBV5-1 and TRBJ2-3, with 7 nucleotides matching TRBD1. V was clipped by 2 bases and J by 4 bases; unmatched bases: 16. The CDR3 runs 18 residues. CDR1 SGHRS and CDR2 YFSETQ come from the germline V gene. CDR3 sequence reads: CASSFQLTGTATPDTQYF. DNA of the CDR3: TGCGCCAGCAGCTTCCAATTAACCGGGACAGCTACACCAGATACGCAGTATTTT.

This clone came up once. V is TRBV11-3 and J is TRBJ2-2, with D unresolved. The germline V gene has CDR1 SGHNT and CDR2 YENEEA. CDR3 length equals 14 residues. Trimming pared 6 bases from V and 0 bases from J, leaving 8 bases between. The CDR3 sequence: CASRGSSNTGELFF. CDR3 DNA sequence: TGTGCCAGCAGGGGGTCTTCGAACACCGGGGAGCTGTTTTTT.